The clone carrying this T cell receptor (beta chain) was seen just once. Its target is not known. The CDR3 length is 16 residues. CDR1 is SGHRS and CDR2 is YFSETQ in the germline V gene. The V segment lost 3 bases and the J segment 5 bases; nucleotides outside the gene matches: 14. Controls were drawn from healthy donors and were matched for age and sex. RNA in amounts of roughly 0.5 to 1 ug was reverse transcribed with random hexamers. TCRdb re-derived calls from the immunoSEQ multiplex PCR reads in MiXCR, one entry per CDR3 protein. The table lists more than 70,000 distinct CDR3 sequences, roughly 93% of them singletons. This record belongs to a study of CD8 T cells in Susac syndrome. General observations from the study: It was acknowledged in the study that its TCR sequencing and HLA analysis involved a relatively small number of individuals.

The genes are TRBV5-1 and TRBJ2-7; 7 nucleotides agree with TRBD1. Sample: CD8+ T cells from PBMCs. The TCR sequence derives from a human donor in good health. The CDR3 loop is CASSSYTDRDGDEQYF. In DNA, the CDR3 is TGCGCCAGCAGCTCATACACTGACAGGGACGGCGACGAGCAGTACTTC.